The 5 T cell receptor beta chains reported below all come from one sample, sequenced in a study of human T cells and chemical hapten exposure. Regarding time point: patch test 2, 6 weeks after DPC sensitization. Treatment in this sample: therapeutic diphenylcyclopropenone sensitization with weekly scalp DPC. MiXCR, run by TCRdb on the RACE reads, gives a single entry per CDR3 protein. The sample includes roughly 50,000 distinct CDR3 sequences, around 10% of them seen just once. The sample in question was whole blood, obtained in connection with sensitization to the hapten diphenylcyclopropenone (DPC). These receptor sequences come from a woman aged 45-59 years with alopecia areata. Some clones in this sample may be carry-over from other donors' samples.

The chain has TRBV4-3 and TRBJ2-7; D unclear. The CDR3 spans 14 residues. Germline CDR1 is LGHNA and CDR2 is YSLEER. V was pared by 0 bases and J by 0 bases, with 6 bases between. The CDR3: CASSQDRNSYEQYF. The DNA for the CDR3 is TGCGCCAGCAGCCAAGATCGGAACTCCTACGAGCAGTACTTC.

In nucleotides, the CDR3 is TGTGCCAGCAGCTTAGAAGGGACAGTGAACACTGAAGCTTTCTTT. This encodes CASSLEGTVNTEAFF. The rearrangement joins TRBV7-9 to TRBJ1-1; TRBD1 matches 7 bases. The CDR3 is 15 amino acids. The germline V gene encodes CDR1 SEHNR and CDR2 FQNEAQ (reference sequence). J lost 0 bases, V lost 1 base, and 2 bases had no gene match.

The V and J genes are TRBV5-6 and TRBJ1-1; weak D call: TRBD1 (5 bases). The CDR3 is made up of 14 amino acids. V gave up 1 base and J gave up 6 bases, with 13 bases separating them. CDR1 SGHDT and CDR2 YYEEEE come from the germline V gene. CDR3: CASSLRDRGPEAFF. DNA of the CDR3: TGTGCCAGCAGCTTGCGGGACCGGGGACCTGAAGCTTTCTTT.

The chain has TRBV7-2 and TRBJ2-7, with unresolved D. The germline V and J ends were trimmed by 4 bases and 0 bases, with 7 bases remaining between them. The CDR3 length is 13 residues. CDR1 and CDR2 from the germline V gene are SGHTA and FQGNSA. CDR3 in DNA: TGTGCCAGCAGCTCTCAGGACTCCTACGAGCAGTACTTC. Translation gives CASSSQDSYEQYF.

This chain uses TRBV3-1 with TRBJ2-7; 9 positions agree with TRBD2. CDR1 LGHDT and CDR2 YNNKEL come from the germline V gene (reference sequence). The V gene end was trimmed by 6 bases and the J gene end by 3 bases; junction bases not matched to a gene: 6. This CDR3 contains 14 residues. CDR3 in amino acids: CASSGNSGSYEQYF. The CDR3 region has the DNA TGTGCCAGCAGTGGGAATAGCGGGAGCTACGAGCAGTACTTC.